These 23 T cell receptor beta chains were all obtained from the same sample, sequenced in a study of blood T cell repertoires in COVID-19. Clones were sequenced by immunoSEQ multiplex PCR, and TCRdb holds only the in-frame ones, with some missing. Here the sample spans about 220,000 clones, around 82% being singletons. Specimen: peripheral blood. These receptors all stem from a human donor in a cohort sampled during active COVID-19.

This chain links TRBV5-8 with TRBJ1-1, with 7 bases aligning to TRBD1. CDR3 size: 16 residues. J gave up 0 bases and V 5 bases, and 10 bases lay outside the gene matches. The germline V gene encodes CDR1 SGHTS and CDR2 YDEGEE. The CDR3 loop reads CASRPWAQGVNTEAFF. The DNA for the CDR3 is TGTGCCAGCAGACCTTGGGCTCAGGGGGTGAACACTGAAGCTTTCTTT.

V gene TRBV27 combines with J gene TRBJ2-7; tentatively, D is TRBD2 (5 bases). The CDR3 has 15 amino acids. V was trimmed by 2 bases and J by 2 bases, leaving 13 bases between them. Per germline, CDR1 MNHEY and CDR2 SMNVEV (reference sequence). The DNA of the CDR3 is TGTGCCAGCAGTTTAGGACTTCCCGACCCCTACGAGCAGTACTTC. Its translation: CASSLGLPDPYEQYF.

The CDR3 sequence: CAWGLGAAQPQHF. CDR3 DNA: TGTGCCTGGGGTTTGGGGGCAGCTCAGCCCCAGCATTTT. J is TRBJ1-5 and V is TRBV30; a possible D gene is TRBD1 (6 bases). The CDR3 is made up of 13 amino acids. Trimming shortened V by 5 bases and J by 6 bases, and 14 bases separated the two germline ends. CDR1 and CDR2 from the germline V gene are GTSNPN and SVGIG (reference sequence). The full variable domain, its missing parts supplied by reference TRBV30 and TRBJ1-5, is SQTIHQWPATLVQPVGSPLSLECTVEGTSNPNLYWYRQAAGRGLQLLFYSVGIGQISSEVPQNLSASRPQDRQFILSSKKLLLSDSGFYLCAWGLGAAQPQHFGDGTRLSIL.

J is TRBJ2-3 and V is TRBV14; 11 bases are a match to TRBD1. Trimming cost V 0 bases and J 1 base; bases outside gene matches: 3. The CDR3 covers 17 residues. From germline, CDR1 is SGHDN and CDR2 FVKESK. CDR3 residues: CASSQDQDRGRTDTQYF. CDR3 nucleotide sequence: TGTGCCAGCAGCCAAGATCAGGACAGGGGGCGCACAGATACGCAGTATTTT.

V is TRBV6-5 and J is TRBJ2-1; D is ambiguous. This CDR3 spans 15 amino acids. Trimming pared 4 bases from V and 2 bases from J, leaving 12 bases between. Per the germline V gene, CDR1 is MNHEY and CDR2 is SVGAGI. The CDR3 region has the DNA TGTGCCAGCAGTTCATCTCACACAGCCTACAATGAGCAGTTCTTC. Translated, it gives CASSSSHTAYNEQFF.

The chain carries TRBV3-1 (or the pseudogene TRBV3-2) and TRBJ2-7, with 9 positions matching TRBD1. V lost 1 base to trimming and J lost 7 bases; unmatched junction nucleotides: 11. Looked up from germline, CDR1 is LGHDT and CDR2 is YNNKEL (reference sequence). The CDR3 is 16 amino acids. CDR3: CASSQVYPTGGYEQYF. CDR3 in DNA: TGTGCCAGCAGCCAAGTCTATCCGACAGGGGGTTATGAGCAGTACTTC.

This clone has just a few counts. The chain links TRBV5-4 to TRBJ2-5; 8 bases align to TRBD1. In germline, CDR1 is SGHNT, CDR2 YYREEE (reference sequence). The CDR3 is 17 amino acids. After removal of 5 bases from V and 0 bases from J, the junction contained 12 bases not matched to a gene. CDR3 protein: CASSPPPGQGYQETQYF. The CDR3, as DNA: TGTGCCAGCAGTCCCCCCCCCGGACAGGGATACCAAGAGACCCAGTACTTC.

This chain links TRBV6-5 with TRBJ2-2, with 7 bases fitting TRBD1. This CDR3 region has 13 residues. V dropped 6 bases and J dropped 5; count of bases not matched to a gene: 3. From germline, CDR1 is MNHEY and CDR2 SVGAGI. The CDR3 is CASRVQGTGELFF. The CDR3, as DNA: TGTGCCAGCAGGGTACAGGGGACCGGGGAGCTGTTTTTT.

V usage is TRBV28 and J usage is TRBJ1-4, with D maybe TRBD1 (5 bases). The CDR3 contains 15 residues. Germline V CDR1 and CDR2: MDHEN, SYDVKM. Trimming took off 5 bases at V and 0 bases at J, with 10 bases between the two ends. Here the CDR3 DNA reads TGTGCCAGCAGTCCGGCAGGGCCAACTAATGAAAAACTGTTTTTT. It codes for CASSPAGPTNEKLFF.

The chain employs TRBV14 and TRBJ1-1; the D gene is possibly TRBD1 (5 bases). Germline loops: CDR1 SGHDN, CDR2 FVKESK. Between the trimmed V and J ends, which lost 4 bases and 0 bases, there was a span of 15 bases. The CDR3 length is 16 residues. The CDR3 spells CASSRKGGQMNTEAFF. CDR3 sequence (DNA): TGTGCCAGCAGCCGCAAGGGTGGACAAATGAACACTGAAGCTTTCTTT.

V gene TRBV6-5 combines with J gene TRBJ2-5, with 8 bases that match TRBD1. The CDR3 loop spans 13 amino acids. Germline trimming cut 8 bases from V and 5 bases from J; bases unmatched to any gene: 7. In germline, CDR1 is MNHEY, CDR2 SVGAGI. Here the CDR3 DNA reads TGTGCCAGCGGGGGACAGGTAGGGGAGACCCAGTACTTC. This codes for CASGGQVGETQYF.

V gene TRBV7-8 combines with J gene TRBJ2-7; D possibly corresponds to TRBD2 (5 bases). Germline values: CDR1 SGHVS, CDR2 FQNEAQ. The CDR3 has 15 amino acids. V was trimmed by 1 base and J by 2 bases, leaving 12 bases between them. The CDR3 DNA follows: TGTGCCAGCAGCTTAGTTATACCGGGGACCTACGAGCAGTACTTC. This encodes CASSLVIPGTYEQYF.

The chain recombines TRBV20-1 with TRBJ1-1, with D tentatively TRBD1 (5 bases). Germline V CDR1 and CDR2: DFQATT, SNEGSKA (reference sequence). V dropped 3 bases and J dropped 4 bases, with 12 bases sitting between them. The CDR3 covers 13 residues. The CDR3 nucleotides read TGCAGTGCTAGTCTGTTCGGGGGCACTGAAGCTTTCTTT. This translates into CSASLFGGTEAFF.

Notes on this clone: This is likely a read error, given that the CDR3 carries no conserved phenylalanine or tryptophan at its end. Because the CDR3's place on the DNA is in doubt, the DNA is left out and the CDR3 is given as listed by TCRdb. The V and J genes are TRBV5-8 and TRBJ2-7; the table's D call of TRBD2 was not tested on the DNA. 12 amino acids form the CDR3, both terminal residues included. The germline CDR1 and CDR2 sequences are SGHTS and YDEGEE. The CDR3: CASSHPFGDVDG.

J is TRBJ2-3 and V is TRBV7-2; 10 nucleotides match TRBD2. Germline V CDR1 and CDR2: SGHTA, FQGNSA. This CDR3 region has 17 residues. The V segment lost 5 bases and the J segment 2 bases; nucleotides outside the gene matches: 10. CDR3 loop: CASSPLGLASPTDTQYF. The CDR3, as DNA: TGTGCCAGCAGCCCATTGGGACTAGCGAGTCCCACAGATACGCAGTATTTT.

The V and J genes are TRBV3-1 (or the pseudogene TRBV3-2) and TRBJ1-1; D unresolved. V was shortened by 2 bases and J by 1 base, with 8 bases between the two germline ends. Germline CDR1 is LGHDT and CDR2 is YNNKEL (reference sequence). The length of the CDR3 is 14 residues. The CDR3 DNA sequence: TGTGCCAGCAGCCAAATGCGTGCGAACACTGAAGCTTTCTTT. Its protein product is CASSQMRANTEAFF.

V gene TRBV27 combines with J gene TRBJ2-1, with TRBD2 matching over 7 bases. Germline CDR1 is MNHEY and CDR2 is SMNVEV (reference sequence). V gave up 8 bases and J gave up 4 bases; unmatched junction bases: 5. The CDR3 runs 13 residues. CDR3: CASSWREYNEQFF. CDR3 nucleotides: TGTGCCAGCTCTTGGCGGGAGTACAATGAGCAGTTCTTC.

The chain links TRBV7-9 to TRBJ2-5; 13 positions match TRBD2. The CDR3 length is 15 residues. Germline trimming cut 9 bases from V and 5 bases from J; bases unmatched to any gene: 9. The V gene's germline CDR1 is SEHNR and CDR2 FQNEAQ (reference sequence). Written as DNA, the CDR3 is TGTGCCAGTAGAGGGACTAGCGGGGCAGGTGAGACCCAGTACTTC. Translating it yields CASRGTSGAGETQYF.

V is TRBV6-5 and J is TRBJ2-7, with 7 bases identical to TRBD2. Looked up from germline, CDR1 is MNHEY and CDR2 is SVGAGI. This CDR3 comprises 14 residues. V was clipped by 8 bases and J by 6 bases; unmatched bases: 13. Written as DNA, the CDR3 is TGTGCCAGCGCGCCGGGAGGAGGGATAGGCGAGCAGTACTTC. Protein: CASAPGGGIGEQYF.

The chain uses TRBV29-1 and TRBJ1-2; TRBD1 matches 11 bases. The ends lost 7 bases at V and 2 bases at J; junction bases unmatched: 3. The CDR3 covers 13 residues. Germline CDR1 is SQVTM and CDR2 is ANQGSEA. The CDR3 bases are TGCAGCGAATGGACAGGGGGCAACTATGGCTACACCTTC. This translates into CSEWTGGNYGYTF.

J is TRBJ2-2 and V is TRBV5-1, with a tentative D call TRBD1 (5 bases). Looked up from germline, CDR1 is SGHRS and CDR2 is YFSETQ. Trimming removed 4 bases at V and 0 bases at J, with 10 bases between. CDR3 length equals 15 residues. CDR3 DNA sequence: TGCGCCAGCAGCCGGGCAGGGTCGAACACCGGGGAGCTGTTTTTT. This translates into CASSRAGSNTGELFF.

The chain is built from TRBV28 and TRBJ2-7, with 7 nucleotides matching TRBD2. The CDR3 sequence is 13 residues long. V trimming: 5 bases; J trimming: 2 bases; junction bases outside the gene matches: 3. Germline CDR1 and CDR2: MDHEN and SYDVKM. DNA of the CDR3: TGTGCCAGCAGTAACAGCGGGGCCTACGAGCAGTACTTC. It is translated as CASSNSGAYEQYF.

The rearrangement uses TRBV14 and TRBJ1-1; weak D call: TRBD1 (5 bases). This CDR3 has 14 residues. The germline V gene encodes CDR1 SGHDN and CDR2 FVKESK. V lost 1 base and J lost 6, with 12 bases in between. This CDR3 is CASSQGRQSAEAFF. Here the CDR3 DNA reads TGTGCCAGCAGCCAAGGGCGACAGTCCGCTGAAGCTTTCTTT.